This passage covers 2 T cell receptor beta chains from one sample sequenced in a study of cytomegalovirus exposure and HLA in healthy donors. PCR was performed using 60 Vbeta and 13 Jbeta primers. TCRdb's copy holds only in-frame clones and misses some; the assay was immunoSEQ multiplex PCR. This sample carries fewer than 150,000 clones, with roughly 2% going to the ten biggest clones. Sequencing input: PBMCs. The receptor set was obtained from a woman aged 55-70 years in good health and CMV-seronegative.

The chain couples TRBV7-8 to TRBJ1-1, with 7 nucleotides matching TRBD1. Germline CDR1 SGHVS, CDR2 FQNEAQ. The ends lost 5 bases at V and 1 base at J; junction bases unmatched: 4. This CDR3 comprises 14 residues. In nucleotides, the CDR3 is TGTGCCAGCAGCCCTCGGACAGGGAACACTGAAGCTTTCTTT. This codes for CASSPRTGNTEAFF.

The chain has TRBV4-1 and TRBJ1-3; 7 bases agree with TRBD1. J gave up 5 bases and V 1 base, and 8 bases lay outside the gene matches. Germline V gene sequence: CDR1 MGHRA, CDR2 YSYEKL. The CDR3 runs 16 residues. Here the CDR3 reads CASSQAVTGSRNTIYF. Here the CDR3 DNA reads TGCGCCAGCAGCCAAGCGGTGACAGGGTCCCGAAACACCATATATTTT.